A selection of T cell receptor beta chains follows, all from one sample in a study of vaccination and CD4 T cells after COVID-19. No antigen has been identified for these receptors. TCRdb re-derived calls from the PCR reads in MiXCR, one entry per CDR3 protein. The sample carries some 16,000 distinct CDR3 sequences, around 40% recorded once. This specimen consisted of CD4+ T cells from blood, cultured in vitro, obtained after SARS-CoV-2 vaccination. The origin of the receptors is a human donor who had recovered from COVID-19. The CDR3 runs from the conserved cysteine through the conserved F or W. The D gene is left open where the match is weak. Clone size, where shown, is once, few, many, or a class for clones that have expanded.

CDR3nt,CDR3aa,len,j_gene,v_gene,abundance,d_gene
TGTGCCAGCAGTAAAGGGGCTAGCACAGATACGCAGTATTTT,CASSKGASTDTQYF,14,TRBJ2-3,TRBV7-3,-,-
TGTGCCATCAGGGAGGGGGCGGCTGGAAACACCATATATTTT,CAIREGAAGNTIYF,14,TRBJ1-3,TRBV6-1,-,TRBD1
TGTGCCAGCAATGTCTTCTCCTATAATTCACCCCTCCACTTT,CASNVFSYNSPLHF,14,TRBJ1-6,TRBV28,-,-
TGTGCCAGCAGGAGGGGGCGGGCCGAAGAGACCCAGTACTTC,CASRRGRAEETQYF,14,TRBJ2-5,TRBV2,-,TRBD1
TGTGCCAGCTCGCGGTCCAGCAATCAGCCCCAGCATTTT,CASSRSSNQPQHF,13,TRBJ1-5,TRBV2,-,-
TGTGCCAGCGTACGACAGGGGGCCAGCACTGAAGCTTTCTTT,CASVRQGASTEAFF,14,TRBJ1-1,TRBV7-9,once,TRBD1
TGTGCCAGCAGCTCGCAGGGGGGAATTGGCAACGAGCAGTACTTC,CASSSQGGIGNEQYF,15,TRBJ2-7,TRBV7-9,-,-
TGCAGTGCTAGGAGACTCGAGGGGAGCTCTGGGGCCAACGTCCTGACTTTC,CSARRLEGSSGANVLTF,17,TRBJ2-6,TRBV20-1,few,-
TGCGCCAGCAGCTTGGGTCGTCGGGCCGACCGGGAGACCCAGTACTTC,CASSLGRRADRETQYF,16,TRBJ2-5,TRBV5-1,-,-
TGCAGTGCTAGATTGAGTGGGCCCGAAGCTTTCTTT,CSARLSGPEAFF,12,TRBJ1-1,TRBV20-1,-,-
TGTGCCACCAGTGAGGCAGGGGATACGCAGTATTTT,CATSEAGDTQYF,12,TRBJ2-3,TRBV24-1,few,-
TGCGCCAGCAGCTTGCTGTCGCAGGGTAAGGGGAACACTGAAGCTTTCTTT,CASSLLSQGKGNTEAFF,17,TRBJ1-1,TRBV5-1,-,-
TGTGCCAGCAGCACCGGGACTAGGGCCCTCGCTGGGTACCACGAGCAGTACTTC,CASSTGTRALAGYHEQYF,18,TRBJ2-7,TRBV6-1,few,TRBD2
TGCAGTGCTAGAGCCCAGTCGGGTGGAGCCTACAATGAGCAGTTCTTC,CSARAQSGGAYNEQFF,16,TRBJ2-1,TRBV20-1,few,-
TGTGCCAGCAGGAGGGCTAGGGAATCCCATGAGCAGTTCTTC,CASRRARESHEQFF,14,TRBJ2-1,TRBV2,-,-
TGTGCCAGTACCTACCGGGAAGGAAAGCAGTTCTTC,CASTYREGKQFF,12,TRBJ2-1,TRBV19,-,-
TGTGCCATCAGCGCTAGGACTAGCGGGAGAAACGAGCAGTACTTC,CAISARTSGRNEQYF,15,TRBJ2-7,TRBV10-3,-,TRBD2
TGTGCCAGCTATGTCGAAGCGGGACGTAGCACAGATACGCAGTATTTT,CASYVEAGRSTDTQYF,16,TRBJ2-3,TRBV2,-,TRBD2
TGCAGTGCTAAACAAAACTCCGACAATGAGCAGTTCTTC,CSAKQNSDNEQFF,13,TRBJ2-1,TRBV20-1,few,-
TGCAGTGCTTATAGAGGAGAGACCCAGTACTTC,CSAYRGETQYF,11,TRBJ2-5,TRBV20-1,large,-
TGTGCCAGCAGCTTACTGACTGAAGCTTTCTTT,CASSLLTEAFF,11,TRBJ1-1,TRBV7-9,-,-
TGCAGTGCTAGAGATCTCGGGAGACGGTTGGGCACAGATACGCAGTATTTT,CSARDLGRRLGTDTQYF,17,TRBJ2-3,TRBV20-1,-,-
TGCACCAGCAGCCAGCAAGACAGGGTTGAGGGCTACTATGGCTACACCTTC,CTSSQQDRVEGYYGYTF,17,TRBJ1-2,TRBV1,-,-
TGCGCCAGCAGCCCCGGGACAGTCCTCAATTCACCCCTCCACTTT,CASSPGTVLNSPLHF,15,TRBJ1-6,TRBV5-1,-,TRBD1
TGTGCCAGCAGGCACGGTAGGCGGGGCGCGAACGCCGGGGAGCTGTTTTTT,CASRHGRRGANAGELFF,17,TRBJ2-2,TRBV7-2,-,-
TGTGCCAGCAGTGAACGTACAGGGGGCGCAGATACGCAGTATTTT,CASSERTGGADTQYF,15,TRBJ2-3,TRBV6-1,-,TRBD1
TGTGCCACCAGTGATGGTACTTCCTACGAGCAGTACTTC,CATSDGTSYEQYF,13,TRBJ2-7,TRBV24-1,few,-
TGTGCCAGCAGCTTAACCGGAGATACGCAGTATTTT,CASSLTGDTQYF,12,TRBJ2-3,TRBV7-2,-,-
TGTGCCAGCAGCTTAGAGTCCAGGAATTCCCCCAACACTGAAGCTTTCTTT,CASSLESRNSPNTEAFF,17,TRBJ1-1,TRBV11-2,few,-
TGTGCCACCAGTGATTTGTTGGCTAGCGGACCCTACAATGAGCAGTTCTTC,CATSDLLASGPYNEQFF,17,TRBJ2-1,TRBV24-1,-,TRBD2
TGTGCCAGCAGCTTTGTGAAGGGAGGGCCCCAAGAGACCCAGTACTTC,CASSFVKGGPQETQYF,16,TRBJ2-5,TRBV5-4,few,TRBD2
TGTGCCGGCGGACAGGGGCCGGGAGGCTACACCTTC,CAGGQGPGGYTF,12,TRBJ1-2,TRBV28,once,TRBD1
TGTGCCAGCAGCTTGAGCGGGACAGGGGGTAGTTCCTACGAGCAGTACTTC,CASSLSGTGGSSYEQYF,17,TRBJ2-7,TRBV11-2,-,TRBD1
TGTGCCAGCAGTATTCAGGGGTCCCAAGTAAGGTACGAGCAGTACTTC,CASSIQGSQVRYEQYF,16,TRBJ2-7,TRBV27,few,-
TGTGCCAGCTCCACTGACAGGGGATCTCAGCCCCAGCATTTT,CASSTDRGSQPQHF,14,TRBJ1-5,TRBV27,-,TRBD1
TGCGCCAGCAGCCAAGGAGCGGGGACCTACGAGCAGTACTTC,CASSQGAGTYEQYF,14,TRBJ2-7,TRBV4-1,-,TRBD2
TGCAGTGCTCTCTACAATGAGCAGTTCTTC,CSALYNEQFF,10,TRBJ2-1,TRBV20-1,-,-
TGTGCCAGTAGTATAGGCATGGGTTCAGCGGGAGGTTCCTACGAGCAGTACTTC,CASSIGMGSAGGSYEQYF,18,TRBJ2-7,TRBV19,-,TRBD2
TGTGCCAGCAGTCCCCGGACCCCCCCCCTGGCCCAGTACTTC,CASSPRTPPLAQYF,14,TRBJ2-5,TRBV28,medium-sized,-